The 29 T cell receptor beta chains below come from one sample, sequenced in a study of post-analysis software for immune sequencing data. Overall study results and limits: About 5 TRBV segments occurring more often in patients than controls included TRBV5-6, TRBV5-1 and TRBV20-1.

The library was made from cDNA and included unique molecular identifiers. TCRdb re-analysed the PCR reads in MiXCR, keeping a single row per CDR3 protein. The sample has approximately 730,000 distinct CDR3 sequences, roughly 46% seen once. Their target antigens are unknown. Sequencing used blood. The receptors stem from a girl between 10 and 17 years old with multiple sclerosis.

This chain connects TRBV6-5 to TRBJ2-1; D might be TRBD1 (6 bases). The V gene's germline CDR1 is MNHEY and CDR2 SVGAGI. The CDR3 covers 15 residues. V was trimmed by 2 bases and J by 4 bases, leaving 12 bases between them. The CDR3 sequence is CASSYLPGQYNEQFF. Here the CDR3 DNA reads TGTGCCAGCAGTTACCTTCCGGGACAATACAATGAGCAGTTCTTC.

V is TRBV24-1 and J is TRBJ1-2, with 7 bases matching TRBD1. The J segment lost 3 bases and the V segment lost 3 bases, leaving 9 bases of the junction unmatched. The CDR3 sequence is 16 residues long. CDR1 and CDR2 from the germline V gene are KGHDR and SFDVKD. The CDR3 DNA is TGTGCCACCAGTGATCCACGACAGGGAAATCACTATGGCTACACCTTC. As protein: CATSDPRQGNHYGYTF.

V is TRBV9 and J is TRBJ1-1; no clear D. Germline CDR1 is SGDLS and CDR2 is YYNGEE. V was shortened by 4 bases and J by 5 bases, with 12 bases between the two germline ends. The CDR3 spans 13 residues. In DNA form, the CDR3 reads TGTGCCAGCAGCACAATTGAAGGGACTGAAGCTTTCTTT. Translated: CASSTIEGTEAFF.

This chain connects TRBV5-1 to TRBJ1-1, with 7 bases fitting TRBD1. V was clipped by 0 bases and J by 0 bases; unmatched bases: 5. Looked up from germline, CDR1 is SGHRS and CDR2 is YFSETQ. This CDR3 comprises 16 residues. CDR3 protein: CASSLGDSQVNTEAFF. The DNA for the CDR3 is TGCGCCAGCAGCTTGGGGGACAGTCAAGTGAACACTGAAGCTTTCTTT.

This clonotype has just one count. The chain links TRBV12-3 or TRBV12-4 to TRBJ2-1; 10 bases map to TRBD2. V gave up 6 bases and J gave up 6 bases; unmatched junction bases: 11. The CDR3 has 16 residues. CDR3 nucleotide sequence: TGTGCCAGCAGGCGAGGACGAGCGGGAGGGCTCAATGAGCAGTTCTTC. It specifies CASRRGRAGGLNEQFF.

This chain links TRBV7-8 with TRBJ1-2, with D unclear. The CDR3 spans 14 residues. Germline V CDR1 and CDR2: SGHVS, FQNEAQ. V lost 4 bases to trimming and J lost 5 bases, with 14 bases between them. This CDR3 reads CASSSLALSYGYTF. The CDR3 coding sequence is TGTGCCAGCAGCTCCTTGGCTTTGAGTTATGGCTACACCTTC.

The chain links TRBV7-2 to TRBJ2-7, with TRBD1 matching 8 bases. This CDR3 comprises 15 residues. CDR1 and CDR2 (germline): SGHTA, FQGNSA. V lost 4 bases, J lost 6 bases, and 11 bases stayed unmatched. The CDR3 region is CASSSPADRVPEQYF. Here the CDR3 DNA reads TGTGCCAGCAGCTCACCAGCGGACAGGGTTCCCGAGCAGTACTTC.

V and J are TRBV27 and TRBJ2-1; D ambiguous. The CDR3 sequence is 12 residues long. V dropped 6 bases and J dropped 6 bases, with 9 bases sitting between them. Germline values: CDR1 MNHEY, CDR2 SMNVEV (reference sequence). Here the CDR3 DNA reads TGTGCCAGCAGCACGGGCGTCAATGAGCAGTTCTTC. Its protein is CASSTGVNEQFF.

CDR3 sequence (DNA): TGTGCCACCAGCAGTCCCCCTGGAGAGGAACTGTTTTTT. Translating gives CATSSPPGEELFF. This chain connects TRBV15 to TRBJ1-4; D is uncertain. The CDR3 totals 13 residues. The germline V and J ends were trimmed by 3 bases and 12 bases, with 14 bases remaining between them. Germline V gene sequence: CDR1 LNHNV, CDR2 YYDKDF (reference sequence).

This clonotype has just a few counts. The chain couples TRBV6-1 to TRBJ1-5, with D perhaps matching TRBD1 (5 bases). This CDR3 is built from 15 residues. In germline, CDR1 is MNHNS, CDR2 SASEGT. The V and J ends lost 0 bases and 3 bases respectively, with 9 bases between them. The CDR3 protein is CASSEAGGFNQPQHF. The CDR3 region has the DNA TGTGCCAGCAGTGAAGCGGGGGGGTTCAATCAGCCCCAGCATTTT.

V usage is TRBV27 and J usage is TRBJ2-1; no reliable D call. V lost 3 bases, J lost 4 bases, and 7 bases lay in between. The CDR3 covers 13 residues. In germline, CDR1 is MNHEY, CDR2 SMNVEV (reference sequence). As DNA, the CDR3 is TGTGCCAGCAGTTTGAGCCGGTACAATGAGCAGTTCTTC. Translated, it gives CASSLSRYNEQFF.

This clonotype has only a few counts. The chain is built from TRBV24-1 and TRBJ2-3; 7 positions match TRBD1. After removal of 4 bases from V and 0 bases from J, the junction contained 9 bases not matched to a gene. The CDR3 length is 17 residues. Per germline, CDR1 KGHDR and CDR2 SFDVKD. The CDR3 DNA sequence: TGTGCCACCAGTGAGGGGACAGCCGCTTCTAGCACAGATACGCAGTATTTT. As protein: CATSEGTAASSTDTQYF.

This clonotype was seen more than once but under ten times. The chain is built from TRBV15 and TRBJ2-5; D not resolved. Between the trimmed V and J ends, which lost 2 bases and 2 bases, there was a span of 3 bases. The CDR3 runs 12 residues. Germline V gene data show CDR1 as LNHNV and CDR2 as YYDKDF (reference sequence). CDR3 bases: TGTGCCACCAGCAGACCACAAGAGACCCAGTACTTC. It specifies CATSRPQETQYF.

The chain joins TRBV11-2 to TRBJ2-7, with TRBD2 identical over 7 bases. CDR3 length: 13 residues. V dropped 5 bases and J dropped 10; count of bases not matched to a gene: 11. Germline CDR1 SGHAT, CDR2 FQNNGV. The CDR3 sequence is CASSREAQEAQYF. In nucleotides, the CDR3 is TGTGCCAGCAGCCGGGAGGCTCAAGAGGCCCAGTACTTC.

V usage is TRBV13 and J usage is TRBJ2-5, with D possibly being TRBD1 (5 bases). The DNA end favors TRBJ2-7, so the J call may be wrong. The CDR3 totals 13 residues. Germline CDR1 PRHDT, CDR2 FYEKMQ (reference sequence). Written as DNA, the CDR3 is TGTGCCAGCAAAATCGACAGAGAATACGAGCAGTACTTC. Translation gives CASKIDREYEQYF.

The J gene is TRBJ2-5, the V gene TRBV18; 10 positions agree with TRBD2. The CDR3 loop spans 17 amino acids. Germline V gene sequence: CDR1 KGHSH, CDR2 LQKENI. J gave up 11 bases and V 1 base, and 16 bases lay outside the gene matches. The CDR3 DNA sequence: TGTGCCAGCTCACCACTATACAGCGGGACTAGCGCAAATGAGCAGTACTTC. Protein product: CASSPLYSGTSANEQYF.

The chain employs TRBV9 and TRBJ2-7; 8 bases are shared with TRBD2. Germline CDR1 is SGDLS and CDR2 is YYNGEE. The CDR3 has 14 residues. The ends lost 0 bases at V and 7 bases at J; junction bases unmatched: 6. In nucleotides, the CDR3 is TGTGCCAGCAGCGTAGACGGGACTAGGAATGAGCAGTACTTC. It specifies CASSVDGTRNEQYF.

This clonotype came up a few times. The chain links TRBV7-3 to TRBJ2-4; TRBD2 matches at 7 bases. The CDR3 has 14 residues. The junction had 10 bases not matched to a gene; V was cut back by 5 bases and J by 9 bases. Looked up from germline, CDR1 is SGHTA and CDR2 is FQGTGA. The CDR3 spells CASSLSSGGGIQYF. CDR3 sequence (DNA): TGTGCCAGCAGCCTATCTAGCGGCGGAGGCATTCAGTACTTC. Filled out from reference TRBV7-3 and TRBJ2-4, the complete variable domain reads GAGVSQTPSNKVTEKGKYVELRCDPISGHTALYWYRQSLGQGPEFLIYFQGTGAADDSGLPNDRFFAVRPEGSVSTLKIQRTERGDSAVYLCASSLSSGGGIQYFGAGTRLSVL.

This chain uses TRBV5-1 with TRBJ2-3, with 11 positions matching TRBD2. Germline V gene data show CDR1 as SGHRS and CDR2 as YFSETQ. This CDR3 has 15 amino acids. The junction had 2 bases not matched to a gene; V was cut back by 0 bases and J by 5 bases. CDR3 in amino acids: CASSLDLAGGDTQYF. Written as DNA, the CDR3 is TGCGCCAGCAGCTTGGACCTAGCGGGAGGAGATACGCAGTATTTT.

This clonotype came up a few times. This CDR3 is CSVEWVDRVNYGYTF. CDR3 bases: TGCAGCGTTGAATGGGTGGACAGGGTAAACTATGGCTACACCTTC. J is TRBJ1-2 and V is TRBV29-1; TRBD1 matches 8 bases. The J segment lost 2 bases and the V segment lost 2 bases, leaving 7 bases of the junction unmatched. The CDR3 has 15 amino acids. Germline V lookup: CDR1 SQVTM, CDR2 ANQGSEA.

This CDR3 reads CASSPLKQGTGWGEAFF. The CDR3 DNA follows: TGCGCCAGCAGCCCATTAAAACAGGGGACGGGCTGGGGTGAAGCTTTCTTT. The genes are TRBV5-1 and TRBJ1-1; the match to TRBD1 covers 7 bases. CDR1 SGHRS and CDR2 YFSETQ come from the germline V gene. The length of the CDR3 is 17 residues. Trimming at V came to 4 bases and at J to 7 bases, leaving 19 bases not matched to a gene.

This clonotype was seen only a few times. The genes are TRBV6-1 and TRBJ2-1; perhaps TRBD1 as D (5 bases). Trimming shortened V by 4 bases and J by 8 bases, and 15 bases separated the two germline ends. This CDR3 spans 14 amino acids. From germline, CDR1 is MNHNS and CDR2 SASEGT. CDR3 nucleotides: TGTGCCAGCAGTGGGATCAGGGCGCCGCATGAGCAGTTCTTC. Its protein is CASSGIRAPHEQFF.

Only one count was recorded for this clonotype. The rearrangement uses TRBV7-9 and TRBJ2-7; D possibly corresponds to TRBD2 (6 bases). The CDR3 loop spans 15 amino acids. Trimming removed 4 bases from V and 6 bases from J, with 19 bases in between. From germline, CDR1 is SEHNR and CDR2 FQNEAQ (reference sequence). The CDR3 region is CASSSPGLTPSEQYF. CDR3 in DNA: TGTGCCAGCAGCTCCCCCGGACTAACCCCCTCCGAGCAGTACTTC.

This chain connects TRBV29-1 to TRBJ2-5; the match to TRBD2 covers 9 bases. The CDR3 is made up of 16 amino acids. The germline V gene has CDR1 SQVTM and CDR2 ANQGSEA. J was trimmed by 5 bases and V by 3 bases; bases with no gene match: 13. CDR3 bases: TGCAGCGTTGAGTTCGGGCGGCGGGAGGGCCGTGAGACCCAGTACTTC. Its translation: CSVEFGRREGRETQYF.

This clonotype was seen a handful of times. The V call is TRBV7-2, the J call TRBJ2-5; tentatively, D is TRBD1 or TRBD2 (5 bases each). Germline CDR1 reads SGHTA; CDR2 reads FQGNSA. The CDR3 consists of 16 residues. V lost 0 bases and J lost 5, with 16 bases in between. The CDR3 sequence: CASSLAGVLKGETQYF. The CDR3 DNA sequence: TGTGCCAGCAGCTTAGCGGGGGTCTTAAAGGGGGAGACCCAGTACTTC.

The chain uses TRBV9 and TRBJ1-4, with 7 bases matching TRBD1. Trimming cost V 3 bases and J 8 bases; bases outside gene matches: 13. Per germline, CDR1 SGDLS and CDR2 YYNGEE. The CDR3 totals 16 residues. The CDR3, as DNA: TGTGCCAGCAGCGCGGAACCGGGACAGCTTACAGAAAAACTGTTTTTT. Translation gives CASSAEPGQLTEKLFF.

This clonotype was recorded only once. The rearrangement uses TRBV6-5 and TRBJ1-2, with TRBD1 matching over 8 bases. CDR1 MNHEY and CDR2 SVGAGI come from the germline V gene. The V segment lost 0 bases and the J segment 2 bases; nucleotides outside the gene matches: 8. CDR3 length: 17 residues. As DNA, the CDR3 is TGTGCCAGCAGTTACTCCCGCAGGGGGCCCTACAACTATGGCTACACCTTC. Encoded protein: CASSYSRRGPYNYGYTF.

This rearrangement joins TRBV29-1 to TRBJ1-5; TRBD1 might be the D (5 bases). Germline loops: CDR1 SQVTM, CDR2 ANQGSEA. Trimming removed 6 bases at V and 4 bases at J, with 13 bases between. The CDR3 is made up of 13 amino acids. In DNA form, the CDR3 reads TGCAGCGTGGGGGGGAGCGGGAATCAGCCCCAGCATTTT. Translation: CSVGGSGNQPQHF.

The gene calls are TRBV6-2 or TRBV6-3 and TRBJ2-4, with D possibly being TRBD1 or TRBD2 (6 bases each). Trimming shortened V by 0 bases and J by 3 bases, and 12 bases separated the two germline ends. Germline CDR1 and CDR2: MNHEY and SVGEGT. This CDR3 comprises 16 residues. CDR3 DNA: TGTGCCAGCAGTTACTCGGGGGGCTCAGGCAAAAACATTCAGTACTTC. It is translated as CASSYSGGSGKNIQYF.